The entry below gives a single T cell receptor beta chain sequence along with its context. Antigen: not known. The data belong to a study of cytomegalovirus exposure and HLA in healthy donors. Study in general: Within the Caucasian-associated ancestry cluster were around four fifths of the roughly 360 genotyped donors.

Looked up from germline, CDR1 is LNHDA and CDR2 is SQIVND (reference sequence). The CDR3 sequence is 16 residues long. The V gene end was trimmed by 5 bases and the J gene end by 6 bases; junction bases not matched to a gene: 12. Study-wide points: From TCR beta sequences, most subjects' HLA-A and HLA-B alleles were reportedly predicted accurately. Rare TCR sequences dominated, though some public TCRs recurred in many donors. The study labeled 150 or so TCR beta chains cytomegalovirus-associated.

60 Vbeta and 13 Jbeta primers were used in PCR. Produced via immunoSEQ multiplex PCR; TCRdb's table is partial and in-frame only. The table records 300,000 or so clones, about 83% of them present only once. The clonotype originates from a woman aged 35 to 49 in good health and CMV-seropositive. The gene calls are TRBV19 and TRBJ1-5, with 8 nucleotides matching TRBD1. Sequencing was performed on PBMCs. CDR3 bases: TGTGCCAGTAGTCCAGAGCCGGACAGGGCTTTTCAGCCCCAGCATTTT. Encoded protein: CASSPEPDRAFQPQHF.